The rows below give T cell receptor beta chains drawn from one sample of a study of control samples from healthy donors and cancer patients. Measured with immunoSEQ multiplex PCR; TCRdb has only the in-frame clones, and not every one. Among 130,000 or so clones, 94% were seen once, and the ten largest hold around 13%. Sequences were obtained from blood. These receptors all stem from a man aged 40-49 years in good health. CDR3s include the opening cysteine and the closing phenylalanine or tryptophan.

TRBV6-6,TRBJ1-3,CASSRGQGATGNTIYF
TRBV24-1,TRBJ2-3,CATSDFRGPTDTQYF
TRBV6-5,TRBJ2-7,CASSYSTGTPTYEQYF
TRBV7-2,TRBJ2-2,CATRRGGPTGELFF
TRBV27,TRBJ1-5,CASSSLGQGSQPQHF
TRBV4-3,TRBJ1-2,CASSQGGGLGGYTF
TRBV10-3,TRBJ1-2,CAISESIQGASYGYTF
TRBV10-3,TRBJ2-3,CAISVGVSNTDTQYF
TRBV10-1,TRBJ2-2,CASSGREYGELFF
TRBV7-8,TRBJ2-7,CASSLGVEQYF
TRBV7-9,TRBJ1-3,CASSLRSSSGNTIYF
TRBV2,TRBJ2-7,CASSGGAYEQYF
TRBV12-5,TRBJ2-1,CASGPDWSSYNEQFF
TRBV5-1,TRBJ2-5,CASTLGGIQETQYF
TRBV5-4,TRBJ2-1,CASSSPSGDSYNEQFF
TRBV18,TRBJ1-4,CASSRGQNEKLFF
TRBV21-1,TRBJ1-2,CASSASQRGKGGYTF
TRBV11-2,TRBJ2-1,CASSLGIGGGSNEQFF
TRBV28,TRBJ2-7,CASSFSLRRPSYEQYF
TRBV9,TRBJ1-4,CASSVGGGRGNEKLFF
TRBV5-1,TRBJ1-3,CASSLTSSQISGNTIYF
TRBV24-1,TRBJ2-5,CATSVAGGRWETQYF
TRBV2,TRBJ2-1,CASIEQEQNYEQFF
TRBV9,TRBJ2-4,CASSAHHRAEEGKNIQYF
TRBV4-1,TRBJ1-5,CASSQDLTDNQPQHF
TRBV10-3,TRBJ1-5,CAISELDSNQPQHF
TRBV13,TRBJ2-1,CASSSIAGGHDSSYNEQFF
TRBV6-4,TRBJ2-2,CASSDPGGPGELFF
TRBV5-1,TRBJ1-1,CASSPGRGSPEAFF
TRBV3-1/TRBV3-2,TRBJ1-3,CASSQGNRLSGNTIYF
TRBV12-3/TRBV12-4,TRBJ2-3,CASSSTDTQYF
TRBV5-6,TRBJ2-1,CASSLALLNNEQFF
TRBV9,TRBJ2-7,CASSPLPRRVSSYEQYF
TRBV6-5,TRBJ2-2,CASSTGLLNTGELFF
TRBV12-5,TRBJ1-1,CASGEGGGNTEAFF
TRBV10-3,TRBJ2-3,CAISEGLATDTQYF
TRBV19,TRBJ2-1,CASTEDTRPNNEQFF
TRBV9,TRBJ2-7,CASSVAGGFYEQYF
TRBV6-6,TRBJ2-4,CASSTTGYDAKNIQYF
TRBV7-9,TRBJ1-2,CASSKYRDFSNYGYTF
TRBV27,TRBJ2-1,CASSLRPAGRSSLQGTYNEQFF
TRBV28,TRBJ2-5,CASSFLLGGSIRYQETQYF
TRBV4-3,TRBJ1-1,CASSQDRNTEAFF
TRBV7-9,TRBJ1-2,CASSEGSNYGYTF
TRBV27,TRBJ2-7,CASSPISDRRRRYEQYF
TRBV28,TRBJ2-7,CASSRALRGRYEQYF
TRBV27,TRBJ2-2,CASSLFGRHTGELFF
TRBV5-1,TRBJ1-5,CASSLAGTVNQPQHF
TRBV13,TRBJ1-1,CASSLGLGGAGAEAFF
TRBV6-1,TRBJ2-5,CASSELQGEETQYF
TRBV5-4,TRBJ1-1,CASSRGTEEAFF
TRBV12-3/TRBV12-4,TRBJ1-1,CASSPIGQVEAFF
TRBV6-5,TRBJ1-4,CASSRDRVRLFF